This TCR beta chain was sequenced for a study of T-cell reconstitution after alpha-beta-depleted transplantation in children. With 3 bases removed from V and 1 base from J, the gap between germline ends came to 13 bases. Germline V gene data show CDR1 as SGHRS and CDR2 as YFSETQ. CDR3 length: 15 amino acids. Unique molecular identifiers tagged the TCRbeta library. From the PCR reads, TCRdb called clonotypes with MiXCR, one entry per CDR3 protein. The repertoire holds some 290,000 distinct CDR3 sequences, with around 9.6% as singletons. The receptor was isolated from a human donor who donated a stem cell graft to a child with SCID. The chain is built from TRBV5-1 and TRBJ2-5, with D possibly TRBD2 on 6 matching bases. The sequences come from PBMCs from the stem cell graft donor, collected from the stem cell graft. CDR3 loop: CASSYERRGQETQYF. CDR3 nucleotides: TGCGCCAGCAGCTACGAGCGGAGGGGCCAAGAGACCCAGTACTTC.